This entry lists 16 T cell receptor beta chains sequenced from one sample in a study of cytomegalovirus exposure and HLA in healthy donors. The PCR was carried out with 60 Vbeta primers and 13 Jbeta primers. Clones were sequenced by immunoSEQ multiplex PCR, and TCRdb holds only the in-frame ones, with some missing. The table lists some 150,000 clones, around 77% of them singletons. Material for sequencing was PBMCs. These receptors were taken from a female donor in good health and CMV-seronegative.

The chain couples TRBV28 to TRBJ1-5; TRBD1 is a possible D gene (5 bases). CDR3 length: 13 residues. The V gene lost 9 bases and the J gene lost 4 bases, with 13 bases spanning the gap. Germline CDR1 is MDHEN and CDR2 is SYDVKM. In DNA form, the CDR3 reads TGTGCCAGTCTACCGCAGGGAAATCAGCCCCAGCATTTT. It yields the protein CASLPQGNQPQHF.

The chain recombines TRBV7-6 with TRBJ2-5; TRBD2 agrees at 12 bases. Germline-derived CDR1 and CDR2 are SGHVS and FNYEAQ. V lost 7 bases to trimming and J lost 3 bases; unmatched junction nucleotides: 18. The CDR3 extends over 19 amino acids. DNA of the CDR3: TGTGCCAGCACCTATAGCACTCGGCTAGCGGGAGGGCCGGAAGAGACCCAGTACTTC. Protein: CASTYSTRLAGGPEETQYF.

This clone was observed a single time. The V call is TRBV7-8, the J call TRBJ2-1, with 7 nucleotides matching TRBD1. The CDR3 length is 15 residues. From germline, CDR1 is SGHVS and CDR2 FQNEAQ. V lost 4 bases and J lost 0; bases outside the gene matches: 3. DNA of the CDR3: TGTGCCAGCAGCTCGACAGGGAACTCCTACAATGAGCAGTTCTTC. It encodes CASSSTGNSYNEQFF.

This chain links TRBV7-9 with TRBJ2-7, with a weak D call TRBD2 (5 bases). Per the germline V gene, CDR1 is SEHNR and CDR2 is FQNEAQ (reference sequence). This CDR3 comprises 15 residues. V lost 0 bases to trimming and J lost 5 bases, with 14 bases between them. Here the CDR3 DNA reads TGTGCCAGCAGCTTAGCGGGGAGTAGGCCTGACGAGCAGTACTTC. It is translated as CASSLAGSRPDEQYF. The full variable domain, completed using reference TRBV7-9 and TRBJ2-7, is DTGVSQNPRHKITKRGQNVTFRCDPISEHNRLYWYRQTLGQGPEFLTYFQNEAQLEKSRLLSDRFSAERPKGSFSTLEIQRTEQGDSAMYLCASSLAGSRPDEQYFGPGTRLTVT.

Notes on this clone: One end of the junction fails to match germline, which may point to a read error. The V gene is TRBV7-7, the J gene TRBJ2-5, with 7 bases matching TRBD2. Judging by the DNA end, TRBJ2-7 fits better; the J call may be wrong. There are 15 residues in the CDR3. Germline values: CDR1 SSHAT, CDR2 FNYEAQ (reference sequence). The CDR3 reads CASSLFPGTNYEQYF. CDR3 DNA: TGTGCTAGCAGCCTTTTCCCCGGGACTAATTACGAGCAGTACTTC.

In DNA form, the CDR3 reads TGTGCCAGTAGACAGGTCGACCGCGACTATGGCTACACCTTC. It translates to CASRQVDRDYGYTF. The chain combines TRBV19 with TRBJ1-2; weak D call: TRBD1 (5 bases). V lost 6 bases to trimming and J lost 3 bases, with 14 bases between them. The CDR3 contains 14 residues. Germline V gene sequence: CDR1 LNHDA, CDR2 SQIVND (reference sequence).

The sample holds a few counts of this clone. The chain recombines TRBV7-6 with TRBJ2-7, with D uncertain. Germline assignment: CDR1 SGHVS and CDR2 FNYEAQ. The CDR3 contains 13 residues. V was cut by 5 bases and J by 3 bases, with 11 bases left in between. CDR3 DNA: TGTGCCAGCAGCCCACCCAACTACTACGAGCAGTACTTC. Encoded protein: CASSPPNYYEQYF.

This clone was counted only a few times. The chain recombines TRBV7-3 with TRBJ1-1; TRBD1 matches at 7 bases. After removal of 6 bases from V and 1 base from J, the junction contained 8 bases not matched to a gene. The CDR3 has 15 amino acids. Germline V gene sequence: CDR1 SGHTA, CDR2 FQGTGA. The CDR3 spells CASSKTGAGNTEAFF. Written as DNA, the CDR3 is TGTGCCAGCAGTAAAACAGGGGCCGGGAACACTGAAGCTTTCTTT.

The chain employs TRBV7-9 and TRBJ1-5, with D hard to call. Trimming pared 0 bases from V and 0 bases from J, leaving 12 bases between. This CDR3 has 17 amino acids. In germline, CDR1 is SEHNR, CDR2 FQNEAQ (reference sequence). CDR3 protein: CASSLAKPGYSNQPQHF. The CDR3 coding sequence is TGTGCCAGCAGCTTAGCGAAGCCAGGCTATAGCAATCAGCCCCAGCATTTT.

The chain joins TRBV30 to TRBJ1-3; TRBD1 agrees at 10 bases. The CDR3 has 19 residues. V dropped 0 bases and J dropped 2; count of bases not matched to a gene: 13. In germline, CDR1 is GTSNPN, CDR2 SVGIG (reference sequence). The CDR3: CAWSVLRTGGTSAGNTIYF. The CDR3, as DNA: TGTGCCTGGAGTGTACTTAGGACAGGGGGTACGTCCGCTGGAAACACCATATATTTT. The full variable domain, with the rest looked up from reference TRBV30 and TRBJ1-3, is SQTIHQWPATLVQPVGSPLSLECTVEGTSNPNLYWYRQAAGRGLQLLFYSVGIGQISSEVPQNLSASRPQDRQFILSSKKLLLSDSGFYLCAWSVLRTGGTSAGNTIYFGEGSWLTVV.

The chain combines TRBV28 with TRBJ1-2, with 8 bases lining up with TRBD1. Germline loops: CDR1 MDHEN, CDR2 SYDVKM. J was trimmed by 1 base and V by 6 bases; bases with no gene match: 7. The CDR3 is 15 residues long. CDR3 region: CASRLTGADNYGYTF. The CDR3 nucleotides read TGTGCCAGCAGACTGACAGGGGCGGATAACTATGGCTACACCTTC.

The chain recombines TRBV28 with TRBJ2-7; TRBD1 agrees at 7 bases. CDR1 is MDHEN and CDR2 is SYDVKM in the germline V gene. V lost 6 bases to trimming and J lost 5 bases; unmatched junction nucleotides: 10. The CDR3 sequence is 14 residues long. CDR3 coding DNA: TGTGCCAGCAGGGTTCTAGGGGGCCTGGACGAGCAGTACTTC. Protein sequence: CASRVLGGLDEQYF. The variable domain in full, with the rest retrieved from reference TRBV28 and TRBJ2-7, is DVKVTQSSRYLVKRTGEKVFLECVQDMDHENMFWYRQDPGLGLRLIYFSYDVKMKEKGDIPEGYSVSREKKERFSLILESASTNQTSMYLCASRVLGGLDEQYFGPGTRLTVT.

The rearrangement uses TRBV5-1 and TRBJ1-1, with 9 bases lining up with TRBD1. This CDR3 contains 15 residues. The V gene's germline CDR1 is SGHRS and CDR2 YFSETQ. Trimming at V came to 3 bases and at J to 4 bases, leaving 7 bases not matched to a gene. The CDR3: CASSWDRAPGTEAFF. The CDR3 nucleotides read TGCGCCAGCAGCTGGGACAGGGCCCCCGGCACTGAAGCTTTCTTT.

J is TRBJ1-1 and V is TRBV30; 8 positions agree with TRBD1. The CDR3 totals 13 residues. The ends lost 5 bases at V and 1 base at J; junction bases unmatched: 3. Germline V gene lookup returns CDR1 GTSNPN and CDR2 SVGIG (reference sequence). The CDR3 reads CAWQGARNTEAFF. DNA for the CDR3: TGTGCCTGGCAGGGGGCTAGGAACACTGAAGCTTTCTTT.

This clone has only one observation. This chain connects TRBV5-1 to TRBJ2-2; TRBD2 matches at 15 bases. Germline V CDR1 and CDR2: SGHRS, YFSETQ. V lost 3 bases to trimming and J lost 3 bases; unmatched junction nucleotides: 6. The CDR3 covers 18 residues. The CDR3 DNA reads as TGCGCCAGCAGCTCCCGGACTAGCGGGGGGGCCTACACCGGGGAGCTGTTTTTT. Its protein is CASSSRTSGGAYTGELFF.

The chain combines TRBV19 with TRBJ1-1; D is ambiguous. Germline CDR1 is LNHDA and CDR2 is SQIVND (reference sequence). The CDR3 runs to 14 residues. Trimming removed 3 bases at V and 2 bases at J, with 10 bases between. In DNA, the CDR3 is TGTGCCAGTAGTATCCCTCAGCGCAACACTGAAGCTTTCTTT. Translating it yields CASSIPQRNTEAFF. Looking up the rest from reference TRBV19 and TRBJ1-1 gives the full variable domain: DGGITQSPKYLFRKEGQNVTLSCEQNLNHDAMYWYRQDPGQGLRLIYYSQIVNDFQKGDIAEGYSVSREKKESFPLTVTSAQKNPTAFYLCASSIPQRNTEAFFGQGTRLTVV.